This T cell receptor beta chain was profiled in a study of regulatory T cells in long-lasting Graves disease (dated by TCRdb to the early 2020s). A note on the overall study: Antithyroid drugs had been taken for less than 3 months by newly diagnosed Graves' disease patients. The study was conducted in China and was registered as a clinical trial. TCR sequencing covered 13 persistent and 20 newly diagnosed Graves' disease patients, some 33 samples in total. Persistent Graves' disease patients were compared with newly diagnosed Graves' disease patients by peripheral blood TCR sequencing and RNA sequencing. Broad study findings and their caveats: Peripheral blood alone was examined, since thyroid tissue, which constituted the primary lesion, could not be accessed. The small sample size was acknowledged by the authors as a limitation that may reduce accuracy. Only the TCR beta chain was sequenced and analyzed. More public clonotypes were shared among persistent patients (more than 2,500) than among newly diagnosed patients (roughly 960). Compared with newly diagnosed patients, patients with persistent Graves' disease had lower TCR Shannon entropy and fewer highly expanded clones, which suggests clonal expansion. TRBV28, TRBJ1-2 and TRBJ2-5 were preferentially used in persistent disease, while TRBV20-1 and TRBJ2-1 were favored in newly diagnosed disease.

Taken with the paper, the label for time point translates to: newly diagnosed GD, antithyroid drugs for less than 3 months. RNA was extracted from PBMCs in TRIzol for both TCR sequencing and RNA sequencing. The diagnosis of Graves' disease followed American Thyroid Association guidelines. Patients for the study were recruited at an endocrinology department in Xi'an, China. Each patient gave roughly 8.4 milliliters of peripheral blood, collected in an EDTA anticoagulant tube. PBMCs were isolated by Ficoll Paque Plus density gradient separation without further T cell sorting. An Agilent 2100 Bioanalyzer and agarose gel were used to assess RNA quality, and a NanoDrop 2000 was used to measure RNA concentration. Compared with germline, V lacks 5 bases and J lacks 5 bases; bases without a gene match: 10. CDR1 and CDR2, looked up from the germline V gene, are WSHSY and SAAADI. Including the terminal cysteine and phenylalanine, the CDR3 comprises 16 residues. Kept here is only the CDR3 DNA, which spans 48 bases and is read in frame from base 1.

Library method: multiplex PCR. The run used an Illumina HiSeq 4000. To build TCR beta libraries, CDR3 regions were amplified by Arm-PCR using iRepertoire HTBI primers. PCR products were gel purified before sequencing. For the original study's pipeline: Gene usage analysis of CDR3 amino acid clonotypes relied on the 55 to 80 TRBV and 12 to 15 TRBJ segments identified across samples. COPE and FqMerger were used to merge the filtered high-quality paired reads into contigs. Contigs were aligned with BLAST to IMGT TRBV, TRBD and TRBJ reference genes, and CDR3 was defined per IMGT. Highly expanded clones were defined as clonotypes with a frequency above 0.1%. Shannon entropy was used to measure repertoire diversity, and the Gini coefficient was used to measure V-J evenness. Public clonotypes were defined as clonotypes shared by more than one individual. TCRdb ran its own pipeline on the public reads, namely fastp trimming at Q25 and MiXCR clone calling, and kept in-frame beta chains. Each entry is one CDR3 protein sequence, shown with its most common DNA and genes. The V and J calls, along with clone size, are taken from TCRdb and not from the paper's own processing. Counted in this sample were fewer than 650,000 distinct CDR3 sequences; 16% of them appeared once. The ten largest account for approximately 12% of the sample.

This clonotype was seen repeatedly, ten times or more. Its antigen has not been determined. No base qualities exist here, and no much larger clone lies one base off it. A further study also used this sample, focusing on T cells in Graves' hyperthyroidism and ophthalmopathy. That second publication adds: A patient counted as having stable Graves' hyperthyroidism if no progression to ophthalmopathy occurred over 18 months of follow-up. Hyperthyroidism patients were newly diagnosed, with disease duration under 2 months, and aged 18 to 65 years. Exclusion was applied to patients with uncontrolled infections, other autoimmune diseases, pregnancy or lactation. Diagnoses were established on the basis of clinical symptoms, serum thyroxine and TRAb, thyroid ultrasound, and orbital computed tomography. For the first round of RT-PCR on the TCR CDR3, the HTBI primer set was used together with the Qiagen OneStep RT-PCR kit. Blood samples also contained most of the expanded thyroid clonotypes (frequency above 0.001), which suggests that blood repertoires may reflect thyroid immune responses. In cross-validation, a model built on a 13 V-J signature told ophthalmopathy apart from stable hyperthyroidism with under 90% sensitivity and about 81% specificity, and in testing the same model reached 80%/75%. In validation, the model predicted progression to ophthalmopathy with about 71% sensitivity and roughly 75% specificity, a median of 6.5 months before onset. To identify TCR V-J signatures that set the groups apart, the researchers used a discovery cohort of 95 to 100 patients, made up of around 40 with Graves' ophthalmopathy and about 60 with stable Graves' hyperthyroidism. An independent validation cohort of under 20 hyperthyroidism patients and roughly 16 patients who later progressed to ophthalmopathy tested prospective prediction of ophthalmopathy. The roughly 91 discovery patients were randomly divided into training and test sets at a 7:3 ratio. Thyroid tissue and blood T-cell repertoires from six Graves' hyperthyroidism patients were also compared in the study. Once sampling was done, hyperthyroidism patients were given methimazole at a starting dose of 30 mg daily, whereas ophthalmopathy patients were given high-dose intravenous methylprednisolone. A second multiplex PCR round built the libraries, followed by size selection and purification. Paired-end sequencing of the libraries was performed with 100 bp reads on an Illumina HiSeq2000. SOAPnuke was used to process the raw data, removing reads that contained adapters or uncalled bases, had a mean Phred below 15, or lacked an exact match to the constant primer or identifier. COPE v1.2.5 was used to merge high-quality paired reads, and clonotypes were defined as unique nucleotide sequences. MiTCR v1.1 was used to align clonotypes to the IMGT TRBV, TRBD and TRBJ reference segments. The analysis included only V-J combinations with a frequency above 0.0001, which together covered approximately 99% of the repertoires. The TCS score was defined as F50 (clonal expansion) divided by E x V (chaos), with BLOSUM62-based TCRdist calculated between CDR3 peptides within each V-J. Welch's t-statistics and random forest reduced fewer than 550 V-J features to around 14, which were used in a naive Bayes classifier (R e1071). No statistical method was used to fix the sample size in advance, and group allocation was not hidden from the investigators. According to the paper, TCR Vbeta CDR3 sequencing was carried out on 135 peripheral blood samples, which came from some 41 ophthalmopathy, around 74 hyperthyroidism and about 17 progressor patients.

The V gene is TRBV10-2 and the J gene is TRBJ2-3; a stretch of 10 junction bases matches TRBD2. This TCR was recovered from a man between 18 and 35 years old with Graves disease. Donor details come from another sample of the same person, matched by shared clones. Sequenced material: peripheral blood mononuclear cells (PBMCs), taken at new diagnosis, from a patient treated with antithyroid drugs. The base sequence is TGCGCCAGCAGTTCTCAGCTAGCGGGAGTTTTAGATACGCAGTATTTT. This is translated as CASSSQLAGVLDTQYF.